These T cell receptor beta chains were read from a single sample in a study of beta chain features in type 1 diabetes. Method: immunoSEQ multiplex PCR; TCRdb's copy keeps in-frame clones and lacks some. The data show around 40,000 clones, approximately 62% seen once. Sequenced: Tregs from blood. The receptor source for this set is a man younger than 40 with type 1 diabetes. Some clones in this sample may be carry-over from other donors' samples. Both conserved end residues are trimmed from each CDR3. A D gene is named only where the DNA matches it firmly.

>TRBJ2-1|TRBV9|TRBD2
ASSVSPGTSGAYSSYNEQF
>TRBJ2-1|TRBV2|TRBD2
ASTSGGDHNEQF
>TRBJ1-6|TRBV18|TRBD1
ASSSTRDRVSPLH
>TRBJ2-3|TRBV2|TRBD1
ASSDIQGADTQY
>TRBJ2-3|TRBV6-6|.
ASSYSKKASTQY
>TRBJ2-1|TRBV5-1|.
ASSSADRSEQF
>TRBJ2-3|TRBV4-1|TRBD2
ASSQGEKIAGGPHTQY
>TRBJ2-7|TRBV9|.
ASSPPAAPYEQY
>TRBJ2-2|TRBV7-9|TRBD2
ASSSYRGGRDTGELF
>TRBJ1-4|TRBV28|TRBD1
ASSLWGQGFLF
>TRBJ1-1|TRBV5-1|.
ASAHPGNTEAF
>TRBJ1-6|TRBV7-9|.
ASSREGVSLH
>TRBJ2-5|TRBV9|.
ASSPREGGWETQY
>TRBJ1-2|TRBV19|TRBD1
ASRGVGQHYGYT
>TRBJ2-1|TRBV29-1|TRBD1
SAKDRDYNEQF
>TRBJ1-2|TRBV5-4|.
ASRKQGIEGYT
>TRBJ2-1|TRBV7-3|TRBD2
ASSTYPGGASEQF
>TRBJ2-1|TRBV4-2|TRBD2
ASSRGAGGQASGNEQF
>TRBJ1-2|TRBV7-9|TRBD1
ASSFTGGLGYT
>TRBJ2-3|TRBV29-1|TRBD1
SVIQGSDTQY
>TRBJ2-2|TRBV6-5|.
ASSYSVRSTGELF
>TRBJ1-2|TRBV4-1|.
ASSQLTGYGYT
>TRBJ2-3|TRBV9|TRBD2
ASSYGTSGTDTQY
>TRBJ2-7|TRBV2|.
ASSHPGARTGPEQY
>TRBJ1-2|TRBV7-3|TRBD1
ASSLGQGPTPRT
>TRBJ1-6|TRBV2|.
ASTRQPSYNSPLH
>TRBJ2-7|TRBV10-3|.
AISEWGWSNSYEQY
>TRBJ2-3|TRBV5-6|TRBD2
ASTYRGVTDTQY
>TRBJ2-2|TRBV28|.
ASSPPPGAGAVTGELF
>TRBJ2-6|TRBV23-1|.
ASSPPVNYSGANVLT
>TRBJ2-5|TRBV21-1|.
ASSKGSGGARVEETQY
>TRBJ2-6|TRBV29-1|.
SVGEPAGANVLT
>TRBJ2-2|TRBV28|TRBD1
ASSLSTGSALPTGELF
>TRBJ1-1|TRBV27|.
ASSPMRSGVTEAF
>TRBJ2-1|TRBV27|TRBD2
ASSPGLAGGSYNEQF
>TRBJ2-5|TRBV6-1|.
ASSDGGETQY
>TRBJ2-5|TRBV21-1|.
ASSKQGLAGGQETQY
>TRBJ2-2|TRBV5-4|.
ASSLAGPHTGELF
>TRBJ1-1|TRBV19|TRBD1
ASSIAPGGGYTEAF
>TRBJ2-3|TRBV6-1|TRBD2
ASSERSWRGDTDTQY
>TRBJ2-4|TRBV28|.
ASSLSRGQNIQY
>TRBJ2-6|TRBV5-5|TRBD1
ASRTGQGASGANVLT
>TRBJ2-1|TRBV10-3|.
AIRDSSYNEQF
>TRBJ2-7|TRBV6-6|TRBD1
ASSLDRVYHEQY
>TRBJ1-6|TRBV7-2|.
ASSSERSPLH
>TRBJ2-7|TRBV7-9|TRBD1
ASSYGTGRGEQY
>TRBJ1-5|TRBV2|TRBD1
ASTGTGGLWQPQH
>TRBJ2-1|TRBV18|TRBD1
ASSPRQGSLWNEQF
>TRBJ2-1|TRBV18|.
ASSPPSPGEQF